Listed here is a single TCR beta chain. What it binds is unknown. Patients selected for sequencing had displayed CD8+CD57+ cell expansion by flow cytometry. The sample is drawn from a study of CD8+CD57+ T cells in acquired aplastic anemia. The CDR3 is 17 amino acids. The germline gives CDR1 KGHDR, CDR2 SFDVKD. Trimming removed 3 bases from V and 0 bases from J; junction bases left unmatched: 7. Broader study findings: Researchers report that fewer than 30 CD8+ CDR3 sequences appeared in both patients and controls.

Genomic DNA constituted the template upon which TCR beta VDJ and CDR3 profiling was performed. In TCRdb, the reads were re-called with MiXCR into one record per CDR3 protein. The sample holds 200,000 to 250,000 distinct CDR3 sequences, less than 75% seen once. The chain links TRBV24-1 to TRBJ1-2, with 9 positions matching TRBD1. The specimen sequenced was sorted CD4+, CD8+, or CD8+CD57+ T cells (not recorded which) from PBMCs. The receptor was derived from a human donor with aplastic anemia. CDR3 DNA: TGTGCCACCAGTGATAAAGGGACAGGGTGGGCTAACTATGGCTACACCTTC. Protein product: CATSDKGTGWANYGYTF.